The 21 T cell receptor beta chains below were found in one sample sequenced in a study of blood T cell repertoires in COVID-19. Measured with immunoSEQ multiplex PCR; TCRdb has only the in-frame clones, and not every one. The data contain over 600,000 clones, 70% to 90% of them seen just once; the ten biggest clones take up approximately 0.3%. The sequencing input was peripheral blood. The receptors were sampled from a woman aged 18-35 years with acute or convalescent COVID-19.

This chain connects TRBV5-1 to TRBJ2-7, with D perhaps matching TRBD1 (6 bases). V was clipped by 1 base and J by 7 bases, with 15 bases between them. The CDR3 contains 14 residues. Per germline, CDR1 SGHRS and CDR2 YFSETQ. The CDR3 DNA follows: TGCGCCAGCAGCTTGTCTACAGGGAAGGAGGAGCAGTACTTC. This codes for CASSLSTGKEEQYF.

This clone has a handful of counts. J is TRBJ1-6 and V is TRBV10-2; maybe TRBD1 (5 bases). V was clipped by 4 bases and J by 1 base, with 17 bases between them. Germline CDR1 reads WSHSY; CDR2 reads SAAADI. This CDR3 has 18 amino acids. The CDR3 DNA sequence: TGCGCCAGCAGTGCCGGAGGAGGGACGGGGTCCTATAATTCACCCCTCCACTTT. Protein sequence: CASSAGGGTGSYNSPLHF.

The V and J genes are TRBV5-8 and TRBJ1-6; 9 bases fit TRBD1. This CDR3 contains 15 residues. The germline CDR1 and CDR2 sequences are SGHTS and YDEGEE. V lost 1 base, J lost 8 bases, and 4 bases stayed unmatched. The CDR3 DNA sequence: TGTGCCAGCAGCTTGAGTAGGACAGGGGATTCACCCCTCCACTTT. This translates into CASSLSRTGDSPLHF.

This chain connects TRBV11-2 to TRBJ1-2, with TRBD1 matching 10 bases. Per germline, CDR1 SGHAT and CDR2 FQNNGV. Trimming at V came to 6 bases and at J to 6 bases, leaving 4 bases not matched to a gene. CDR3 length: 13 amino acids. The CDR3: CASSRDRGHGYTF. DNA of the CDR3: TGTGCCAGCAGTCGGGACAGGGGACATGGCTACACCTTC.

The chain recombines TRBV5-5 with TRBJ1-5, with TRBD1 identical over 7 bases. Per germline, CDR1 SGHKS and CDR2 YYEKEE (reference sequence). V lost 3 bases, J lost 7 bases, and 10 bases stayed unmatched. This CDR3 spans 15 amino acids. For the CDR3, the DNA is TGTGCCAGCAGCTCGGACAGGTGGGATCGGCAGCCCCAGCATTTT. This gives the protein CASSSDRWDRQPQHF.

This clone was observed a handful of times. The rearrangement uses TRBV6-4 and TRBJ2-7; TRBD2 matches 9 bases. Germline values: CDR1 MRHNA, CDR2 SNTAGT. Germline trimming cut 6 bases from V and 0 bases from J; bases unmatched to any gene: 6. The CDR3 is 15 amino acids. CDR3 DNA: TGTGCCAGCAGGGCTAGCGGGGATAGCTCCTACGAGCAGTACTTC. This gives the protein CASRASGDSSYEQYF.

A single count supports this clone. The gene calls are TRBV23-1 and TRBJ2-7, with 8 bases lining up with TRBD2. TRBV23-1 is placed among ORFs of uncertain function. CDR3 length: 19 residues. V was pared by 3 bases and J by 1 base, with 17 bases of the junction left unmatched. DNA for the CDR3: TGCGCCAGCAGTCATTCCAGTCGCGCGGGGGGTTCTTTATCCTACGAGCAGTACTTC. Translation gives CASSHSSRAGGSLSYEQYF.

The rearrangement joins TRBV6-4 to TRBJ2-7; possibly TRBD2 for D (5 bases). The V and J ends lost 7 bases and 4 bases respectively, with 8 bases between them. The germline CDR1 and CDR2 sequences are MRHNA and SNTAGT. The length of the CDR3 is 11 residues. This chain's CDR3 is CASTRGYEQYF. CDR3 DNA: TGTGCCAGCACCCGGGGTTACGAGCAGTACTTC.

The chain employs TRBV7-2 and TRBJ1-2; D is possibly TRBD1 (5 bases). Trimming left V 3 bases short and J 3 bases short, with 8 bases between. The germline CDR1 and CDR2 sequences are SGHTA and FQGNSA. The CDR3 has 13 amino acids. Here the CDR3 DNA reads TGTGCCAGCAGCTTTTCAGGGTACTATGGCTACACCTTC. Encoded protein: CASSFSGYYGYTF. The full variable domain, with the rest looked up from reference TRBV7-2 and TRBJ1-2, is GAGVSQSPSNKVTEKGKDVELRCDPISGHTALYWYRQSLGQGLEFLIYFQGNSAPDKSGLPSDRFSAERTGGSVSTLTIQRTQQEDSAVYLCASSFSGYYGYTFGSGTRLTVV.

The V gene is TRBV2, the J gene TRBJ1-1; a weak D match, TRBD1 (5 bases). The V end lost 3 bases, the J end lost 6 bases, and 11 bases lay between the germline ends. Germline V lookup: CDR1 SNHLY, CDR2 FYNNEI. The CDR3 loop spans 13 amino acids. The CDR3, as DNA: TGTGCCAGCAGTGAGGGGGGGATGGCTGAAGCTTTCTTT. Protein product: CASSEGGMAEAFF.

The chain recombines TRBV6-5 with TRBJ1-2; TRBD1 is a possible D gene (5 bases). Trimming left V 6 bases short and J 8 bases short, with 19 bases between. Germline V gives CDR1 MNHEY, CDR2 SVGAGI. This CDR3 region has 14 residues. The CDR3 is CASSDRTRNGGYTF. CDR3 sequence (DNA): TGTGCCAGCAGCGACCGGACAAGAAACGGGGGCTACACCTTC.

This clone turned up a few times. The chain couples TRBV5-4 to TRBJ1-2; 8 bases match TRBD1. CDR3 length equals 12 residues. CDR1 SGHNT and CDR2 YYREEE come from the germline V gene (reference sequence). The trim removed 4 bases at V and 5 bases at J, leaving 1 base unmatched. CDR3 protein: CASSGQGYGYTF. CDR3 nucleotide sequence: TGTGCCAGCAGCGGACAGGGATATGGCTACACCTTC.

This clone was recorded a few times. The CDR3 here is CASSLRVTGPTVYGYTF. The CDR3 bases are TGCGCCAGCAGCTTGCGGGTGACAGGACCTACTGTCTATGGCTACACCTTC. The chain carries TRBV5-1 and TRBJ1-2; D possibly corresponds to TRBD1 (6 bases). Germline CDR1 is SGHRS and CDR2 is YFSETQ. The V end lost 1 base, the J end lost 4 bases, and 20 bases lay between the germline ends. This CDR3 has 17 residues.

This clone was counted between two and nine times. The rearrangement links TRBV5-1 to TRBJ1-5; no definite D call. V was cut by 1 base and J by 5 bases, with 10 bases left in between. Germline CDR1 reads SGHRS; CDR2 reads YFSETQ. The CDR3 length is 14 residues. As DNA, the CDR3 is TGCGCCAGCAGCTTGCGCGGGTCTGATCAGCCCCAGCATTTT. It specifies CASSLRGSDQPQHF.

In regard to this clone: The same CDR3 can be traced to other DNA sequences in this sample. V is TRBV9 and J is TRBJ1-1; TRBD1 is a possible D gene (5 bases). V was trimmed by 0 bases and J by 5 bases, leaving 8 bases between them. Germline lookup yields CDR1 SGDLS and CDR2 YYNGEE. The CDR3 is 13 residues long. The chain's CDR3 is CASSVGSGTEAFF. The CDR3 nucleotides are TGTGCCAGCAGCGTAGGGTCAGGGACTGAAGCTTTCTTT.

The genes are TRBV27 and TRBJ2-7; D remains ambiguous. The V end was cut by 4 bases, the J end by 0 bases, with 16 bases between. Germline assignment: CDR1 MNHEY and CDR2 SMNVEV (reference sequence). CDR3 length: 16 residues. The CDR3 nucleotides are TGTGCCAGCAGTTCTCGGCCGCCGGGTAGCTCCTACGAGCAGTACTTC. This gives the protein CASSSRPPGSSYEQYF.

V is TRBV24-1 and J is TRBJ2-7; D possibly corresponds to TRBD1 (6 bases). The CDR3 is 13 residues long. V gave up 8 bases and J gave up 6 bases, with 16 bases separating them. Germline V lookup: CDR1 KGHDR, CDR2 SFDVKD. The chain's CDR3 is CATKKDRSPEQYF. In DNA form, the CDR3 reads TGTGCCACCAAAAAAGACAGGTCCCCCGAGCAGTACTTC.

The V gene is TRBV3-1 (or the pseudogene TRBV3-2), the J gene TRBJ2-1; D is undetermined. Germline values: CDR1 LGHDT, CDR2 YNNKEL (reference sequence). The CDR3 totals 15 residues. The V gene lost 4 bases and the J gene lost 6 bases, with 16 bases spanning the gap. The CDR3 nucleotides read TGTGCCAGCAGCCCGTCAAGGTCCCCGGGCAATGAGCAGTTCTTC. It codes for CASSPSRSPGNEQFF.

This chain links TRBV4-2 with TRBJ2-1, with D possibly TRBD1 on 6 matching bases. Looked up from germline, CDR1 is LGHNA and CDR2 is YNFKEQ. This CDR3 contains 14 residues. V lost 3 bases to trimming and J lost 4 bases, with 10 bases between them. The CDR3: CASSHPTGYNEQFF. The DNA for the CDR3 is TGTGCCAGCAGCCACCCTACAGGGTACAATGAGCAGTTCTTC.

This sequence joins TRBV2 and TRBJ1-2, with D possibly being TRBD1 (6 bases). The V end lost 7 bases, the J end lost 2 bases, and 11 bases lay between the germline ends. CDR3 length: 13 residues. The V gene's germline CDR1 is SNHLY and CDR2 FYNNEI. CDR3 protein: CASNLGANYGYTF. As DNA, the CDR3 is TGTGCCAGCAATCTGGGGGCAAACTATGGCTACACCTTC.

Comment on this clone: Other DNA sequences in this specimen translate into the identical CDR3. The gene calls are TRBV9 and TRBJ1-2; D is possibly TRBD1 (5 bases). This CDR3 spans 14 amino acids. Germline values: CDR1 SGDLS, CDR2 YYNGEE. With 5 bases removed from V and 4 bases from J, the gap between germline ends came to 15 bases. The CDR3 loop is CASSPDQGVYGYTF. The CDR3, as DNA: TGTGCCAGCAGTCCGGACCAGGGCGTCTATGGCTACACCTTC.